This T cell receptor (beta chain) was sequenced in a study of brain T cells in children with intractable seizures. As to time point: blood from clinic visit 5 months post-surgery; TSC patient then seizure free. Sequencing was limited to surgery cases with top T cell transcript signatures in brain tissue. Measured with immunoSEQ multiplex PCR; TCRdb has only the in-frame clones, and not every one. This sample has about 340,000 clones; over 90% occur once, and the top ten carry about 6%. The V and J ends lost 2 bases and 6 bases, in that order; junction bases with no gene match: 8. This CDR3 spans 17 amino acids. In germline, CDR1 is KGHSH, CDR2 LQKENI.

This sample comprised peripheral blood, obtained 5 to 6 months after surgery. The receptor was derived from a boy in the first two years of life with tuberous sclerosis and intractable seizures. The chain has TRBV18 and TRBJ2-3; the match to TRBD2 covers 13 bases. The CDR3 is CASSPTRTSGGFDTQYF. DNA of the CDR3: TGTGCCAGCTCACCAACACGGACTAGCGGGGGATTTGATACGCAGTATTTT.